The entry below gives a single T cell receptor (beta chain) sequence along with its context. Assay used: immunoSEQ multiplex PCR; TCRdb lists only in-frame clones, some missing. The sample lists about 80,000 clones; 90% to 95% were seen once. This sample is drawn from a study of technical replicates of blood from a few donors. From germline, CDR1 is LNHDA and CDR2 SQIVND (reference sequence). CDR3 size: 14 residues. V was pared by 4 bases and J by 4 bases, with 2 bases of the junction left unmatched. What was sequenced was T cells isolated from PBMCs. This sequence joins TRBV19 and TRBJ1-1, with 11 bases that match TRBD1. The sequence was collected from a human donor in good health. Written as DNA, the CDR3 is TGTGCCAGTAGTACTGGGACAGGGGGCACTGAAGCTTTCTTT. It is translated as CASSTGTGGTEAFF.